The present T cell receptor beta chain was sequenced within a study of OX40 agonist ivuxolimab in advanced cancers. Produced via immunoSEQ multiplex PCR; TCRdb's table is partial and in-frame only. Here the sample spans 55,000 to 85,000 clones, about 89% being singletons. Trimming pared 8 bases from V and 3 bases from J, leaving 23 bases between. Germline CDR1 is SGHAT and CDR2 is FQNNGV. The CDR3 has 16 residues. The chain is built from TRBV11-2 and TRBJ2-7, with D possibly matching TRBD2 (6 bases). The origin of this receptor is an adult with an advanced solid tumor such as melanoma, head and neck, liver or kidney cancer. The sequencing used CD4+ or CD8+ T cells sorted from blood, collected in a trial of the OX40 agonist ivuxolimab. The CDR3 coding sequence is TGTGCCAGCGACCAACTGCGGGCTAGCGAGGGCTACGAGCAGTACTTC. Translating gives CASDQLRASEGYEQYF.